The sequence of this T cell receptor (beta chain) was determined in a study of T cells after yellow fever vaccination. This clonotype was recorded at least ten times. TCRdb re-analysed the 5' RACE reads in MiXCR, keeping a single row per CDR3 protein. The sample records some 200,000 distinct CDR3 sequences, 3.2% being singletons. V lost 3 bases and J lost 3, with 17 bases in between. CDR3 length: 17 residues. Germline values: CDR1 LGHNA, CDR2 YSLEER. This receptor was identified in a man between 18 and 29 years old who received the YFV17D yellow fever vaccine. Specimen: CD4+ T cells sorted from PBMCs, collected 10 days after the yellow fever booster vaccination. This chain connects TRBV4-3 to TRBJ2-2; D is perhaps TRBD2 (6 bases). The CDR3 region has the DNA TGCGCCAGCAGCCATCTTTCGGGGACGGGGGACACCGGGGAGCTGTTTTTT. Encoded protein: CASSHLSGTGDTGELFF.